What follows are 19 T cell receptor beta chains derived from one specimen sequenced in a study of early T cells in non-severe SARS-CoV-2 infection (dated by TCRdb to the early 2020s). Library generation was performed with 5' RACE. Sequencing took place on a NextSeq 500. The public reads were quality trimmed at Q25 with fastp and then assembled into clones with MiXCR by TCRdb, keeping productive beta chains. CDR3 protein duplicates are merged, each entry listing the most common genes and DNA. Across this sample there are about 72,000 distinct CDR3 sequences, with around 10% seen only once. Of the sample, under 10% is held by the ten largest clones. The sample here was whole blood, taken at baseline. All receptors come from an adult who was a healthcare worker with PCR-confirmed SARS-CoV-2 infection or an uninfected control (not recorded which).

This clonotype appeared many times. The chain combines TRBV4-1 with TRBJ1-6; D not certain. Germline V gene data show CDR1 as MGHRA and CDR2 as YSYEKL. Trimming stripped 0 bases from V and 8 bases from J, with 5 bases between. This CDR3 is built from 13 residues. CDR3 in DNA: TGCGCCAGCAGCCAAGACGCGCATTCACCCCTCCACTTT. Amino acid sequence: CASSQDAHSPLHF.

Remarks on this clonotype: The junction departs from the called germline gene at one end, perhaps through a read error. This chain uses TRBV7-2 with TRBJ2-3; 7 nucleotides line up with TRBD2. Germline V gives CDR1 SGHTA, CDR2 FQGNSA. The CDR3 contains 15 residues. This chain's CDR3 is CVSSLSGLGTDTQYF. CDR3 nucleotide sequence: TGTGTCAGCAGCTTATCAGGACTAGGTACAGATACGCAGTATTTT.

The chain links TRBV20-1 to TRBJ2-4; 10 nucleotides agree with TRBD1. Germline V gene sequence: CDR1 DFQATT, CDR2 SNEGSKA (reference sequence). Trimming removed 7 bases from V and 2 bases from J; junction bases left unmatched: 2. CDR3 length: 13 residues. Here the CDR3 reads CSGTGGPKNIQYF. The CDR3 nucleotides read TGCAGTGGGACAGGGGGTCCCAAAAACATTCAGTACTTC.

About this clonotype itself: A junction boundary mismatches the germline segment, possibly from a read error. CDR3 coding DNA: TGTGCCAGCAGCCCGAGTACCTCCAACGAGCAGTACTTC. This sequence encodes CASSPSTSNEQYF. V is TRBV7-2 and J is TRBJ2-7; D uncertain. This CDR3 spans 13 amino acids. Germline CDR1 is SGHTA and CDR2 is FQGNSA.

This clonotype has a handful of counts. The rearrangement uses TRBV5-1 and TRBJ1-1, with D maybe TRBD1 (6 bases). The CDR3 contains 16 residues. The germline V and J ends were trimmed by 5 bases and 0 bases, with 17 bases remaining between them. Germline CDR1 is SGHRS and CDR2 is YFSETQ. The DNA of the CDR3 is TGCGCCAGCAGTCGGGGGCCGACAAAGTTGAACACTGAAGCTTTCTTT. Its translation is CASSRGPTKLNTEAFF.

This clonotype was recorded many times. The chain uses TRBV29-1 and TRBJ1-5; 11 nucleotides align to TRBD1. Germline CDR1 and CDR2: SQVTM and ANQGSEA. Trimming cost V 6 bases and J 11 bases; bases outside gene matches: 6. The length of the CDR3 is 12 residues. CDR3 nucleotides: TGCAGCGTAGGGACAGGGGGTATTGCCCAGCATTTT. Protein: CSVGTGGIAQHF.

In this sample, this clonotype turned up a few times. This chain connects TRBV29-1 to TRBJ1-1; D call uncertain. Germline V gives CDR1 SQVTM, CDR2 ANQGSEA. V was clipped by 7 bases and J by 0 bases, with 12 bases between them. The CDR3 consists of 13 residues. The CDR3 DNA follows: TGCAGCGGTCGTGCTAGCATGAACACTGAAGCTTTCTTT. Residues: CSGRASMNTEAFF.

This clonotype has more than one count but fewer than ten. The V call is TRBV7-2, the J call TRBJ1-5; possibly TRBD1 for D (5 bases). This CDR3 is built from 15 residues. Germline V lookup: CDR1 SGHTA, CDR2 FQGNSA. V lost 1 base, J lost 0 bases, and 7 bases lay in between. The chain's CDR3 is CASSLGQGSNQPQHF. For the CDR3, the DNA is TGTGCCAGCAGCTTAGGGCAGGGTAGCAATCAGCCCCAGCATTTT.

The chain couples TRBV3-1 to TRBJ1-1; TRBD1 agrees at 8 bases. Trimming took 4 bases from V and 0 from J; bases not matched to a gene: 10. This CDR3 has 17 amino acids. Germline assignment: CDR1 LGHDT and CDR2 YNNKEL (reference sequence). CDR3 amino acids: CASSPASRTGMNTEAFF. The CDR3 DNA follows: TGTGCCAGCAGCCCAGCAAGTAGGACAGGGATGAACACTGAAGCTTTCTTT.

The V gene is TRBV2, the J gene TRBJ1-6; tentative D call: TRBD1 (6 bases). V was cut by 8 bases and J by 6 bases, with 14 bases left in between. This CDR3 has 14 amino acids. Germline V CDR1 and CDR2: SNHLY, FYNNEI. The CDR3 bases are TGTGCCAGCTCCTCAGAGGGGGTTAATTCACCCCTCCACTTT. It specifies CASSSEGVNSPLHF.

This clonotype was found many times. This chain joins TRBV7-9 and TRBJ2-1; D could derive from TRBD1 or TRBD2 (5 bases each). V lost 5 bases to trimming and J lost 9 bases, with 20 bases between them. Per germline, CDR1 SEHNR and CDR2 FQNEAQ (reference sequence). This CDR3 spans 15 amino acids. CDR3 sequence reads: CASSLRDPGGVEQFF. As DNA, the CDR3 is TGTGCCAGCAGCCTCCGGGACCCCGGAGGTGTTGAGCAGTTCTTC.

This clonotype was counted many times. This sequence joins TRBV4-1 and TRBJ1-2; 7 bases are shared with TRBD1. The CDR3 is 13 residues long. Germline V lookup: CDR1 MGHRA, CDR2 YSYEKL. V lost 3 bases and J lost 7; bases outside the gene matches: 5. CDR3 loop: CASSQRQGFGYTF. CDR3 nucleotide sequence: TGCGCCAGCAGCCAGAGACAGGGTTTTGGCTACACCTTC.

This clonotype was seen a few times. The chain links TRBV9 to TRBJ2-7; D may be TRBD2 (6 bases). CDR1 and CDR2 (germline): SGDLS, YYNGEE. V dropped 4 bases and J dropped 2 bases, with 13 bases sitting between them. The CDR3 length is 14 residues. The CDR3 spells CASSTRLGPYEQYF. DNA of the CDR3: TGTGCCAGCAGCACCCGACTAGGCCCCTACGAGCAGTACTTC. Full variable domain (outside the CDR3, taken from reference TRBV9 and TRBJ2-7): DSGVTQTPKHLITATGQRVTLRCSPRSGDLSVYWYQQSLDQGLQFLIQYYNGEERAKGNILERFSAQQFPDLHSELNLSSLELGDSALYFCASSTRLGPYEQYFGPGTRLTVT.

This clonotype came up many times. This chain uses TRBV19 with TRBJ2-1; D may be TRBD1 or TRBD2 (5 bases each). Germline values: CDR1 LNHDA, CDR2 SQIVND (reference sequence). The CDR3 has 15 residues. The germline V and J ends were trimmed by 3 bases and 2 bases, with 11 bases remaining between them. CDR3 DNA: TGTGCCAGTAGTATCGAGGGGTCGACCTACAATGAGCAGTTCTTC. It translates to CASSIEGSTYNEQFF.

A few counts support this clonotype. J is TRBJ1-1 and V is TRBV20-1; D call uncertain. Deletions cut 1 base from V and 0 bases from J, with 6 bases between. The germline V gene encodes CDR1 DFQATT and CDR2 SNEGSKA (reference sequence). This CDR3 region has 13 residues. As DNA, the CDR3 is TGCAGTGCTAGAGGAGTCATGAACACTGAAGCTTTCTTT. It codes for CSARGVMNTEAFF.

CDR3 amino acids: CASSQDLAGGEQYF. Here the CDR3 DNA reads TGCGCCAGCAGCCAAGATTTGGCGGGCGGCGAGCAGTACTTC. J is TRBJ2-7 and V is TRBV4-3; D is perhaps TRBD2 (5 bases). V was trimmed by 0 bases and J by 6 bases, leaving 12 bases between them. From germline, CDR1 is LGHNA and CDR2 YSLEER. The CDR3 totals 14 residues.

The chain uses TRBV6-5 and TRBJ2-3, with D possibly being TRBD1 or TRBD2 (5 bases each). The CDR3 loop spans 16 amino acids. Germline CDR1 MNHEY, CDR2 SVGAGI. V was pared by 0 bases and J by 2 bases, with 12 bases between. The CDR3 DNA sequence: TGTGCCAGCAGTTACTCGAGGGGCGTTTCCACAGATACGCAGTATTTT. It specifies CASSYSRGVSTDTQYF.

This clonotype came up many times. The chain links TRBV12-3 or TRBV12-4 to TRBJ2-7; TRBD1 agrees at 8 bases. V lost 5 bases and J lost 6; bases outside the gene matches: 3. The CDR3 spans 12 residues. The CDR3 DNA sequence: TGTGCCAGCAGTCTACAGGGGGTCGAGCAGTACTTC. Protein product: CASSLQGVEQYF.

V is TRBV7-9 and J is TRBJ2-7; D is possibly TRBD1 or TRBD2 (6 bases each). CDR1 SEHNR and CDR2 FQNEAQ come from the germline V gene (reference sequence). The CDR3 is 15 amino acids. With 1 base removed from V and 2 bases from J, the gap between germline ends came to 12 bases. The CDR3 loop reads CASSLEGGGPYEQYF. In nucleotides, the CDR3 is TGTGCCAGCAGCTTAGAGGGGGGAGGCCCCTACGAGCAGTACTTC.